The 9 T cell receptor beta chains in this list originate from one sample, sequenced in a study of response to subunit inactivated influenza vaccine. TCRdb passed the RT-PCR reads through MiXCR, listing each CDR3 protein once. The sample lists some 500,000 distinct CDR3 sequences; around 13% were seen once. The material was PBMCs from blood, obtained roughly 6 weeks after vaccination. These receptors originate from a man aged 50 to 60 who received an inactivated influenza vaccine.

CDR3 DNA sequence: TGCGCCAGCAGCCAAGATCTACGGGCAGCCAAAAACATTCAGTACTTC. Encoded protein: CASSQDLRAAKNIQYF. This chain connects TRBV4-1 to TRBJ2-4; D ambiguous. The germline V and J ends were trimmed by 0 bases and 0 bases, with 9 bases remaining between them. Per germline, CDR1 MGHRA and CDR2 YSYEKL. There are 16 residues in the CDR3.

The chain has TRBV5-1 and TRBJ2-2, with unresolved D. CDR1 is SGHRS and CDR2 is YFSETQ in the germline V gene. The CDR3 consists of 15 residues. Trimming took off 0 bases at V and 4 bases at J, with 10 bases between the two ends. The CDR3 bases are TGCGCCAGCAGCTTGGCTTACGAGGTCACCGGGGAGCTGTTTTTT. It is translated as CASSLAYEVTGELFF.

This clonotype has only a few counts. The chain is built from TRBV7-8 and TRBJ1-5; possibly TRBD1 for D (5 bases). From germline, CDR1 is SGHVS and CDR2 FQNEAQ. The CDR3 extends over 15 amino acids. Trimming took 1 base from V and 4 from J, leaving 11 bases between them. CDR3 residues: CASSLEGVRNQPQHF. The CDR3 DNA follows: TGTGCCAGCAGCTTAGAAGGGGTGAGGAATCAGCCCCAGCATTTT.

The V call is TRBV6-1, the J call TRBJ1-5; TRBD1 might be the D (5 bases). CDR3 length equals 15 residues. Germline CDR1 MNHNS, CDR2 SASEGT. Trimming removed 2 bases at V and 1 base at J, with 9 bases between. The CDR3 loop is CASSELRGSNQPQHF. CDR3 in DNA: TGTGCCAGCAGTGAACTTAGGGGAAGCAATCAGCCCCAGCATTTT.

The CDR3 reads CASSRTLTGLTDTQYF. Here the CDR3 DNA reads TGTGCCAGCAGCCGGACTTTGACAGGGCTCACAGATACGCAGTATTTT. The chain links TRBV14 to TRBJ2-3, with 7 bases matching TRBD1. V trimming: 4 bases; J trimming: 2 bases; junction bases outside the gene matches: 9. Germline V gene data show CDR1 as SGHDN and CDR2 as FVKESK. There are 16 residues in the CDR3.

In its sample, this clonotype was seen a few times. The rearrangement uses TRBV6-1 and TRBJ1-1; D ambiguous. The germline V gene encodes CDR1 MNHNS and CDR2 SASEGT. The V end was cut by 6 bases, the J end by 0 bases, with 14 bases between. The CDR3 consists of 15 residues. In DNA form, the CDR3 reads TGTGCCAGCAGGAGGATTGGGCAGTTGAACACTGAAGCTTTCTTT. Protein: CASRRIGQLNTEAFF.

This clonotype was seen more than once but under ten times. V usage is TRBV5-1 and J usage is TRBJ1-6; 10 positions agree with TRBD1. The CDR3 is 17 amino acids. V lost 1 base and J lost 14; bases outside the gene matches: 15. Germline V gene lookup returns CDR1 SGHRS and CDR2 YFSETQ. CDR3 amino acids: CASSLLLGDRGLQALHF. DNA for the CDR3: TGCGCCAGCAGCTTGCTCCTTGGGGACAGGGGACTTCAAGCCCTCCACTTT.

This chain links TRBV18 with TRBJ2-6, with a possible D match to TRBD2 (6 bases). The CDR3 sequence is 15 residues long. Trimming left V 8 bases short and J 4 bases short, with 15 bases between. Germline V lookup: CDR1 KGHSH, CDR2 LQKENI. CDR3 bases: TGTGCCAGCGCCGAGGAGGGGCCAGGGGCCAACGTCCTGACTTTC. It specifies CASAEEGPGANVLTF.

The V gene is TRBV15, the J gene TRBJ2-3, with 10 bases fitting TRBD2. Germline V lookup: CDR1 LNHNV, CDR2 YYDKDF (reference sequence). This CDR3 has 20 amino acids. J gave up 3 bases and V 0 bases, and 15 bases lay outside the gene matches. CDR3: CATSRDWGASGSQRTDTQYF. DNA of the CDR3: TGTGCCACCAGCAGAGATTGGGGAGCTAGCGGGAGTCAAAGGACAGATACGCAGTATTTT.